This T cell receptor (beta chain) was obtained from a study of blood T cell repertoires in COVID-19. Germline CDR1 is SGHTA and CDR2 is FQGNSA. The CDR3 has 15 residues. J gave up 5 bases and V 5 bases, and 7 bases lay outside the gene matches. Profiled with immunoSEQ multiplex PCR; TCRdb holds only in-frame clones, not every one. Among about 160,000 clones listed, roughly 85% were seen once. Grouping used clinical history reported by participants in a survey and questionnaire. The chain joins TRBV7-2 to TRBJ1-5, with 9 bases aligning to TRBD1. This TCR came from a man aged 55 to 70 who had recovered from COVID-19. The source material was PBMCs or T cells enriched from blood (not recorded which). The CDR3, as DNA: TGTGCCAGCAGCCGGGACAGGGATAATCATCAGCCCCAGCATTTT. As protein: CASSRDRDNHQPQHF.